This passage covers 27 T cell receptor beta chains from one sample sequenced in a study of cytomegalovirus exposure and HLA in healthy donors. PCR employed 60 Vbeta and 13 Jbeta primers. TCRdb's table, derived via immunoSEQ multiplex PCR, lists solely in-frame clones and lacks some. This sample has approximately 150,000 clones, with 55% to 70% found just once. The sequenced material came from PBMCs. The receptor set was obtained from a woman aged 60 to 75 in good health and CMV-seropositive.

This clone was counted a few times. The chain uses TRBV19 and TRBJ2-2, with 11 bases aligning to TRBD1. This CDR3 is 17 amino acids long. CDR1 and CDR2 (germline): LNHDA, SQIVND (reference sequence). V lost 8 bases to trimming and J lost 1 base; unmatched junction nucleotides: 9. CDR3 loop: CASRRLDRGRNTGELFF. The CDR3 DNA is TGTGCCAGTCGGAGGTTGGACAGGGGGCGGAACACCGGGGAGCTGTTTTTT.

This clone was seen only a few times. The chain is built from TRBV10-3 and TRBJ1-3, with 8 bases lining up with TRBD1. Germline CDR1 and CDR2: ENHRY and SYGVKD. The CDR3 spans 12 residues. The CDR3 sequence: CASGQGAGTIYF. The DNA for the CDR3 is TGTGCATCGGGGCAGGGGGCTGGCACCATATATTTT.

CDR3 DNA: TGTGCCAGCAGCTCAGACCGACAGAACTACAATGAGCAGTTCTTC. Protein product: CASSSDRQNYNEQFF. The rearrangement joins TRBV11-1 to TRBJ2-1, with D possibly being TRBD1 (5 bases). V gave up 4 bases and J gave up 3 bases, with 13 bases separating them. The CDR3 extends over 15 amino acids. Germline loops: CDR1 SGHAT, CDR2 FQDESV (reference sequence).

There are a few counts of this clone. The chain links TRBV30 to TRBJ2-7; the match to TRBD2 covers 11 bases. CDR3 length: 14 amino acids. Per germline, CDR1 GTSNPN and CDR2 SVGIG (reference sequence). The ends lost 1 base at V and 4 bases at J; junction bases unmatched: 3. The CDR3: CAWSGLAGRYEQYF. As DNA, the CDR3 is TGTGCCTGGAGTGGACTAGCGGGAAGATACGAGCAGTACTTC.

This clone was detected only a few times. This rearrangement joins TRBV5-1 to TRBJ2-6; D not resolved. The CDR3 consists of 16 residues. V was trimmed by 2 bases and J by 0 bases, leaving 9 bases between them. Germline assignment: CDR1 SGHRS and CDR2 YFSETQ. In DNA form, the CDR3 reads TGCGCCAGCAGCTTCACGACGGGCTCTGGGGCCAACGTCCTGACTTTC. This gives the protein CASSFTTGSGANVLTF.

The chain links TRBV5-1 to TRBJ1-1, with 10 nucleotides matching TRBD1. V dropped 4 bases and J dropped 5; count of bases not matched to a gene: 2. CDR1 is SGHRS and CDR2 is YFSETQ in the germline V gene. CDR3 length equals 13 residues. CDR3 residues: CASSGDRGTEAFF. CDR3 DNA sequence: TGCGCCAGCAGCGGGGACAGGGGAACTGAAGCTTTCTTT.

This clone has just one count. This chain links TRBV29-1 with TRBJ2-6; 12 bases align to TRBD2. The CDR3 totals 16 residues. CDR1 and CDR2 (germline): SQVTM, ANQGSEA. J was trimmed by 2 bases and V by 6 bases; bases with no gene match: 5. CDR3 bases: TGCAGCGTCCAACTAGCGGGAGGTCCTGGGGCCAACGTCCTGACTTTC. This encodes CSVQLAGGPGANVLTF.

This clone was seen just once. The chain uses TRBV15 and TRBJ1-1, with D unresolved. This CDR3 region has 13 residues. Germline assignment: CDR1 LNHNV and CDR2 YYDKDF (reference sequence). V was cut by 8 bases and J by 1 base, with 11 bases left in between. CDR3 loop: CATSRDKNTEAFF. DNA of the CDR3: TGTGCCACCTCGCGGGATAAGAACACTGAAGCTTTCTTT. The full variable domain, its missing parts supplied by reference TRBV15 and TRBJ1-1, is DAMVIQNPRYQVTQFGKPVTLSCSQTLNHNVMYWYQQKSSQAPKLLFHYYDKDFNNEADTPDNFQSRRPNTSFCFLDIRSPGLGDTAMYLCATSRDKNTEAFFGQGTRLTVV.

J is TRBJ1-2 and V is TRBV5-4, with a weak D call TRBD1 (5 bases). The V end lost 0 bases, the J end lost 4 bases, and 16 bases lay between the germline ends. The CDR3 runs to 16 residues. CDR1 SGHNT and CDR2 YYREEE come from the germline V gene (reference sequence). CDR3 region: CASSLVRQGYGYGYTF. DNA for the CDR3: TGTGCCAGCAGCTTGGTACGTCAGGGTTATGGCTATGGCTACACCTTC.

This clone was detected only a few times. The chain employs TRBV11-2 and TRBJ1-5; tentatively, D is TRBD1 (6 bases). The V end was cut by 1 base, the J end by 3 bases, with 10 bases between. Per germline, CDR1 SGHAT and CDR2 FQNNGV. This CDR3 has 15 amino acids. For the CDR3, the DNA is TGTGCCAGCAGCTTAGGACAGGTGCCCAATCAGCCCCAGCATTTT. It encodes CASSLGQVPNQPQHF.

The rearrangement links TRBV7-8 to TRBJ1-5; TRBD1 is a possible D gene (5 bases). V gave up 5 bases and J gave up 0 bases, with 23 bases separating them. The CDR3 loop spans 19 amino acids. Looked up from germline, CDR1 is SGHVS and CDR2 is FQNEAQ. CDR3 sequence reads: CASSDPIWGRDYSNQPQHF. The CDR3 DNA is TGTGCCAGCAGCGATCCTATCTGGGGGAGGGACTATAGCAATCAGCCCCAGCATTTT.

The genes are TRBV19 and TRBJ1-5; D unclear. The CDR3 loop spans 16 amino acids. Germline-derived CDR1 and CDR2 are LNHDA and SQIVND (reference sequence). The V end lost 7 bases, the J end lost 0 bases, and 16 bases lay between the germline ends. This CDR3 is CASTSRPGSSNQPQHF. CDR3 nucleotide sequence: TGTGCCAGTACCTCCCGCCCGGGATCTAGCAATCAGCCCCAGCATTTT.

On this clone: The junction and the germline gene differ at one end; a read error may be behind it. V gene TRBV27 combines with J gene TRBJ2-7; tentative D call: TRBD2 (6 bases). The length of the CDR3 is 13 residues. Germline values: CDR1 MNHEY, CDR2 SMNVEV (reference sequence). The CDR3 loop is CASSFLGLNEQYF. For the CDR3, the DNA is TGTGCCAGCAGTTTTCTAGGACTAAACGAACAGTACTTC.

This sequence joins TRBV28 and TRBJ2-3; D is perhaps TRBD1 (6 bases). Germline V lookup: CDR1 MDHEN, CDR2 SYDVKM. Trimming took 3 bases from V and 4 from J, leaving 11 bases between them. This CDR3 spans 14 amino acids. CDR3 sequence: CASSLSYRADTQYF. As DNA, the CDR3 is TGTGCCAGCAGTTTGTCGTACAGGGCAGATACGCAGTATTTT.

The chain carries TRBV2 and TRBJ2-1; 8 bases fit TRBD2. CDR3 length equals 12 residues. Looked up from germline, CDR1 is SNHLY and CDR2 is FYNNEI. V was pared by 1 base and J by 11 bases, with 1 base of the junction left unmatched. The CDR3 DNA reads TGTGCCAGCAGTGAAGAGCGGGAGAAGCAGTTCTTC. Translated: CASSEEREKQFF.

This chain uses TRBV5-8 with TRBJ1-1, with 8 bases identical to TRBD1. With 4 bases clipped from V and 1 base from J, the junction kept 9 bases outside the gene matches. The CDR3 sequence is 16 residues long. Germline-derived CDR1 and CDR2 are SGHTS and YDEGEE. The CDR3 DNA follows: TGTGCCAGCAGCCCCTGGGGACAGGCTGAGAACACTGAAGCTTTCTTT. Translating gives CASSPWGQAENTEAFF.

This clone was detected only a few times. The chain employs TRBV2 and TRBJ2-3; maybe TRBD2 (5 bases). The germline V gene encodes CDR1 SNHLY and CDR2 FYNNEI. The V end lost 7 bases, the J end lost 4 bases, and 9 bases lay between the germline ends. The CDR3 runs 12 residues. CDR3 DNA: TGTGCCAGCACGCTAGCCCCAGATACGCAGTATTTT. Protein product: CASTLAPDTQYF.

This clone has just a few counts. The chain's CDR3 is CASVGNRVGNQPQHF. The CDR3 nucleotides are TGTGCCTCAGTGGGGAACAGGGTTGGGAATCAGCCCCAGCATTTT. This chain connects TRBV28 to TRBJ1-5; a possible D gene is TRBD1 (6 bases). The germline V gene has CDR1 MDHEN and CDR2 SYDVKM. V gave up 11 bases and J gave up 4 bases, with 21 bases separating them. The CDR3 is 15 residues long.

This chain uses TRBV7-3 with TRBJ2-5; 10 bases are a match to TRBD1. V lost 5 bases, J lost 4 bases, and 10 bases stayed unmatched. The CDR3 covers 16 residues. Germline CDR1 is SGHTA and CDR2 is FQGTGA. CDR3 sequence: CASSPVMGQGRETQYF. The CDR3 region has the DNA TGTGCCAGCAGCCCCGTCATGGGACAGGGGAGAGAGACCCAGTACTTC.

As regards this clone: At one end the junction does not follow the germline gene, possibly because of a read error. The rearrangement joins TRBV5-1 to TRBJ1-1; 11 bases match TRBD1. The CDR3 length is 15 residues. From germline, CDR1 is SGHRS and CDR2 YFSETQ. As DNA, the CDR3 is TGCGCCAGCAGCTTGGCCAACGGACAGGGGGCAGGGTCGGTCTTT. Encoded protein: CASSLANGQGAGSVF.

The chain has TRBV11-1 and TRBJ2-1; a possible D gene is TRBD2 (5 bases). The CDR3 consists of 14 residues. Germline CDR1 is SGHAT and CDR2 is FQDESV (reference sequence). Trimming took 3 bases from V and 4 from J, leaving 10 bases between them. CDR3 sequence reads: CASSFSSEYNEQFF. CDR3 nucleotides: TGTGCCAGCAGCTTTAGTAGCGAGTACAATGAGCAGTTCTTC.

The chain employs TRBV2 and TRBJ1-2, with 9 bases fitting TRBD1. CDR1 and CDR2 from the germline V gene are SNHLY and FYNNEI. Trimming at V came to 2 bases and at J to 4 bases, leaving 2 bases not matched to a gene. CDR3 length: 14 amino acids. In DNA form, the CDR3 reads TGTGCCAGCAGTGAAATGGGACAGGGCTATGGCTACACCTTC. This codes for CASSEMGQGYGYTF.

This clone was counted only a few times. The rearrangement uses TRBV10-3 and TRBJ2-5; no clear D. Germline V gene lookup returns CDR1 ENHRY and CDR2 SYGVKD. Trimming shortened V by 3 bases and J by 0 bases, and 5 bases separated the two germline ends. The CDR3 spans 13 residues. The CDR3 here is CAISDRNQETQYF. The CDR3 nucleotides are TGTGCCATCAGTGACAGGAACCAAGAGACCCAGTACTTC.

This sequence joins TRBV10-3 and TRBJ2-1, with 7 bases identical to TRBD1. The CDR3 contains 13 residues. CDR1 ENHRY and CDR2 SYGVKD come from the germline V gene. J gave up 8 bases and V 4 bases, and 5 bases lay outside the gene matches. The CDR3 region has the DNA TGTGCCATCAGTGCGACAGGGTGGGATGAGCAGTTCTTC. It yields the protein CAISATGWDEQFF.

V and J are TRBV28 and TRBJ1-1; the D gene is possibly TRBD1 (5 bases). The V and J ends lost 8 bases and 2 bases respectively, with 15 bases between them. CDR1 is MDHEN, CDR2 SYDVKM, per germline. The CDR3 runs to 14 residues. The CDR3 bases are TGTGCCAGCCAACTCCTGGGGCTTAACACTGAAGCTTTCTTT. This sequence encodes CASQLLGLNTEAFF.

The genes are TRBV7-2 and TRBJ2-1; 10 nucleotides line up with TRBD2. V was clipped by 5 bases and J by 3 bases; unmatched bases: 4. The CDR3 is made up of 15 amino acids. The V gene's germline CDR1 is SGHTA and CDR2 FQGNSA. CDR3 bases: TGTGCCAGCAGCCTTAGCGGGAGGAGCTACAATGAGCAGTTCTTC. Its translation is CASSLSGRSYNEQFF.

Here the CDR3 reads CATTPGGGGLAGYEQYF. Here the CDR3 DNA reads TGTGCCACTACTCCCGGTGGGGGGGGACTAGCGGGTTACGAGCAGTACTTC. The chain uses TRBV28 and TRBJ2-7; 12 nucleotides align to TRBD2. Trimming at V came to 10 bases and at J to 4 bases, leaving 17 bases not matched to a gene. The germline V gene encodes CDR1 MDHEN and CDR2 SYDVKM. This CDR3 has 17 residues.